This T cell receptor (beta chain) was identified during a study of control samples from healthy donors and cancer patients. Here immunoSEQ multiplex PCR was the method, and the copy in TCRdb shows in-frame clones only, minus some. The sample lists about 130,000 clones, 92% seen once, with over 0.5% in the top ten. J was trimmed by 6 bases and V by 1 base; bases with no gene match: 6. The CDR3 runs 15 residues. Germline V lookup: CDR1 LNHDA, CDR2 SQIVND (reference sequence). This chain joins TRBV19 and TRBJ2-3, with 8 bases lining up with TRBD2. The receptor comes from a man older than 75 with head and neck cancer. Material for sequencing was PBMCs. CDR3: CASSIAGTSWDTQYF. In DNA, the CDR3 is TGTGCCAGTAGTATAGCCGGGACTAGTTGGGATACGCAGTATTTT.